This T cell receptor (beta chain) was identified during a study of cytomegalovirus exposure and HLA in healthy donors. Study-wide findings and caveats: Per published reports, the classifier diagnosed cytomegalovirus status with high specificity and sensitivity. Most observed TCR sequences were rare, whereas some public TCRs were detected in many donors.

This CDR3 has 16 residues. Germline loops: CDR1 SGHTA, CDR2 FQGTGA. V was clipped by 5 bases and J by 6 bases; unmatched bases: 9. The study ran its PCR with 60 Vbeta and 13 Jbeta primers. The assay was immunoSEQ multiplex PCR, and TCRdb's table has in-frame clones only and misses some. The sample contains roughly 180,000 clones, almost 80% of which appear only once. Concerning this clone: Its antigen is undetermined.

Sample: PBMCs. The chain joins TRBV7-3 to TRBJ2-3; TRBD2 agrees at 12 bases. This clonotype originated in a man aged 50 or older in good health and CMV-seropositive. This CDR3 is CASSQRLAGAKDTQYF. The DNA of the CDR3 is TGTGCCAGCAGCCAAAGACTAGCGGGGGCGAAGGATACGCAGTATTTT.